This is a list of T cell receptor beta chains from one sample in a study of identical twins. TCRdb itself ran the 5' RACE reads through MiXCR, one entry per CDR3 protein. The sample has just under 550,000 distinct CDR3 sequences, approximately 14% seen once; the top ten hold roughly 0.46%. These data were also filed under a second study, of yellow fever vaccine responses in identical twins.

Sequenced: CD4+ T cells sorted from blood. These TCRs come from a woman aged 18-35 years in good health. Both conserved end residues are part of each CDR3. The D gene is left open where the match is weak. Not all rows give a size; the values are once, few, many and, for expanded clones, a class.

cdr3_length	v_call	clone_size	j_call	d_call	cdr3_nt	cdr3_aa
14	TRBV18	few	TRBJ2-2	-	TGTGCCAGCTCGACGGTGGTAACTACCGGGGAGCTGTTTTTT	CASSTVVTTGELFF
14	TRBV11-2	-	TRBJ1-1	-	TGTGCCAGCAGCTTGCGGGGTCGGAGCACTGAAGCTTTCTTT	CASSLRGRSTEAFF
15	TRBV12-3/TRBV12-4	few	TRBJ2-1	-	TGTGCCAGCAACCGACAGGAAAGTTCCTACAATGAGCAGTTCTTC	CASNRQESSYNEQFF
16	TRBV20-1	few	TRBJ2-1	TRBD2	TGCAGTGCTAGGCGGACTAGCCCGAGCTCCTACAATGAGCAGTTCTTC	CSARRTSPSSYNEQFF
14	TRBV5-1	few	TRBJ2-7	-	TGCGCCAGCAGCTTGTCAGGGCAGTCCTACGAGCAGTACTTC	CASSLSGQSYEQYF
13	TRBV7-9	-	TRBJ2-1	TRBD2	TGTGCCAGCGAGCGGGAGTCCTACAATGAGCAGTTCTTC	CASERESYNEQFF
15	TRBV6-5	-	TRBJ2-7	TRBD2	TGTGCCAGCAGTTACACGACTAGCGGGATTTACGAGCAGTACTTC	CASSYTTSGIYEQYF
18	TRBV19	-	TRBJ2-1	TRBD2	TGTGCCAGTAGCATCGTTCGGAGACTAGCGGGAGGGCCTGGTGAGCAGTTCTTC	CASSIVRRLAGGPGEQFF
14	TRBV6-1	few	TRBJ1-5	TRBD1	TGTGCCAGCAGAAGGGACAGGGACAATCAGCCCCAGCATTTT	CASRRDRDNQPQHF
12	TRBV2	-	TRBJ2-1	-	TGTGCCAGCAGTGACGCAGGGGTCAGGCAGTTCTTC	CASSDAGVRQFF
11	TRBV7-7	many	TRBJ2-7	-	TGTGCCAGCAGCCCCCACTACGAGCAGTACTTC	CASSPHYEQYF
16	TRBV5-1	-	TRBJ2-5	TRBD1	TGCGCCAGCAGCTCCCCTACGGACAGGGGGATAGAGACCCAGTACTTC	CASSSPTDRGIETQYF
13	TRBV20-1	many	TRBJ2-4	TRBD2	TGCAGCGCTGGGGAGGGTGCCAAAAACATTCAGTACTTC	CSAGEGAKNIQYF
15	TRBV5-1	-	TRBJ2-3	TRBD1	TGCGCCAGCAGCTGGGGGCAGGGGGCCACAGATACGCAGTATTTT	CASSWGQGATDTQYF
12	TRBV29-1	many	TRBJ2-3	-	TGCAGCGTTGAGCGGGGGCCAGATACGCAGTATTTT	CSVERGPDTQYF
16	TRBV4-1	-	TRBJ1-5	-	TGCGCCAGCAGCCAAGGGAGGGCTACAAGCAATCAGCCCCAGCATTTT	CASSQGRATSNQPQHF
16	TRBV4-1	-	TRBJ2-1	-	TGCGCCAGCAGCCAAGTTTTGGGCGCCCCTGACAATGAGCAGTTCTTC	CASSQVLGAPDNEQFF
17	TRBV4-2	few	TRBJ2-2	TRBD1	TGTGCCAGCACATCCGTCCTGGGACAGGGGAACACCGGGGAGCTGTTTTTT	CASTSVLGQGNTGELFF
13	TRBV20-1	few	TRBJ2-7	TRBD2	TGCAGTGCTAAACTAGCGGGAGTAAACGAGCAGTACTTC	CSAKLAGVNEQYF
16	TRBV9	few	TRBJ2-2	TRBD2	TGTGCCAGCAGTCCTGTCGTAGCGGGAGGGACCGGGGAGCTGTTTTTT	CASSPVVAGGTGELFF
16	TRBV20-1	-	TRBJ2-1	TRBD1	TGCAGTGCTTCCGACAGGGGAGGTTCCCCTTACAATGAGCAGTTCTTC	CSASDRGGSPYNEQFF
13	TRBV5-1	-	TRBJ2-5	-	TGCGCCAGCAGCTTGTTTCGGGGGGAGACCCAGTACTTC	CASSLFRGETQYF
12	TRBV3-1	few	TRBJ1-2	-	TGTGCCAGCGGAAGGGGGGCGGATGGCTACACCTTC	CASGRGADGYTF
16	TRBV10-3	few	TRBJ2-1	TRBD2	TGTGCCATCAGTGAAGGACTAGCGGATTCCTACAATGAGCAGTTCTTC	CAISEGLADSYNEQFF
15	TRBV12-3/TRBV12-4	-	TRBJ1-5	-	TGTGCCAGCAGTTTTTCCCGGCCGGACAATCAGCCCCAGCATTTT	CASSFSRPDNQPQHF
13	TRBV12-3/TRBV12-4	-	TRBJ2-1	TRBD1	TGTGCCAGCAGTTTCGACAGGGGGAATGAGCAGTTCTTC	CASSFDRGNEQFF
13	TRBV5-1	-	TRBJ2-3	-	TGCGCCAGCAGCTGGGGGACAACAGATACGCAGTATTTT	CASSWGTTDTQYF
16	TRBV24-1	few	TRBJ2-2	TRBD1	TGTGCCACCAGTGATCCGGGACAGGCGAGGACCGGGGAGCTGTTTTTT	CATSDPGQARTGELFF
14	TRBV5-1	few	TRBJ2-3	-	TGCGCCAGCAGCTTGGGAGGGGTCGGAGATACGCAGTATTTT	CASSLGGVGDTQYF
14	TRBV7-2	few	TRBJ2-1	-	TGTGCCAGCAGCTTAGCGGAGGCAGCCGCAGAGCAGTTCTTC	CASSLAEAAAEQFF
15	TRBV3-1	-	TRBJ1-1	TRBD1	TGTGCCAGCAGCCACCGACAGGGGGTGAACACTGAAGCTTTCTTT	CASSHRQGVNTEAFF
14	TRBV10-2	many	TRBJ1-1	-	TGCGCCAGCAGTGGCCTAACAGGGAACACTGAAGCTTTCTTT	CASSGLTGNTEAFF
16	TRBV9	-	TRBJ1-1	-	TGTGCCAGCAGCCCTCAACTCAACCTCATGAACACTGAAGCTTTCTTT	CASSPQLNLMNTEAFF
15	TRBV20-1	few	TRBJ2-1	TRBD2	TGCAGTGCTAGGGGGGGACTAGCGGGATACAATGAGCAGTTCTTC	CSARGGLAGYNEQFF
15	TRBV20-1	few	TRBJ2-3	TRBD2	TGCAGTGCTAGTAGGCCTAGCGGGTCGGGCCCCACGCAGTATTTT	CSASRPSGSGPTQYF
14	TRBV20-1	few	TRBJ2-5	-	TGCAGTGCTAGAGATGCGAGGTATCAAGAGACCCAGTACTTC	CSARDARYQETQYF
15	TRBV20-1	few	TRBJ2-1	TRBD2	TGCAGTTCCTTAGGGGCGGGACTAGTGTGGAATGAGCAGTTCTTC	CSSLGAGLVWNEQFF
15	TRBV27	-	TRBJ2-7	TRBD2	TGTGCCAGCAGTTTGAAACTAGCGGGATTTTACGAGCAGTACTTC	CASSLKLAGFYEQYF
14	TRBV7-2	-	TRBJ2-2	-	TGTGCCAGCAGCTCCAACTTAGGGCCCGGGGAGCTGTTTTTT	CASSSNLGPGELFF
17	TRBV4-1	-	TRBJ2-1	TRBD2	TGCGCCAGCAGCCAGGAGCCACTAGCGGGAGCGGGCAATGAGCAGTTCTTC	CASSQEPLAGAGNEQFF
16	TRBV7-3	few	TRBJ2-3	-	TGTGCCAGCAGCTTAAATGGCAGGGCGACGGGAAATACGCAGTATTTT	CASSLNGRATGNTQYF
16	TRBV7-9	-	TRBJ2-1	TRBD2	TGTGCCAGCAGCTTAGGCGGGACTAGCGGACACAATGAGCAGTTCTTC	CASSLGGTSGHNEQFF
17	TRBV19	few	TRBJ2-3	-	TGTGCCAGTAGTAGTCCCTATCGCGGAGCTAGCACAGATACGCAGTATTTT	CASSSPYRGASTDTQYF
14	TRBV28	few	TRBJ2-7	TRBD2	TGTGCCAGCAGTTCTAGCGGCCACTCCTACGAGCAGTACTTC	CASSSSGHSYEQYF
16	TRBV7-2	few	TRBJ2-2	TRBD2	TGTGCCAGCAGCCCGCGGACTAGGCGCGGCACCGGGGAGCTGTTTTTT	CASSPRTRRGTGELFF
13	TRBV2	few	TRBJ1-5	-	TGTGCCAGCAGTGATGAGTCTCAACAGCCCCAGCATTTT	CASSDESQQPQHF
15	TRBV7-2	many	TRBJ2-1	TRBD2	TGTGCCAGCATCAAGAGCGGGATTACCTACAATGAGCAGTTCTTC	CASIKSGITYNEQFF
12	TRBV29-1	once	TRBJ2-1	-	TGCAGCGTTGATGTAGGGGCGGGGGAGCAGTTCTTC	CSVDVGAGEQFF
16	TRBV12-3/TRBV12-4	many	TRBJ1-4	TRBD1	TGTGCCAGCAGTACCGGGACAGGGGCAACTAATGAAAAACTGTTTTTT	CASSTGTGATNEKLFF
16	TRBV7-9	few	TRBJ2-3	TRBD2	TGTGCCAGCAGCTCCCCCCGGACTAGCGGCACAGATACGCAGTATTTT	CASSSPRTSGTDTQYF
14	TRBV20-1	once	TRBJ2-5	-	TGCAGTGCTCCTCCCGGGGGCCCGGGAGAGACCCAGTACTTC	CSAPPGGPGETQYF